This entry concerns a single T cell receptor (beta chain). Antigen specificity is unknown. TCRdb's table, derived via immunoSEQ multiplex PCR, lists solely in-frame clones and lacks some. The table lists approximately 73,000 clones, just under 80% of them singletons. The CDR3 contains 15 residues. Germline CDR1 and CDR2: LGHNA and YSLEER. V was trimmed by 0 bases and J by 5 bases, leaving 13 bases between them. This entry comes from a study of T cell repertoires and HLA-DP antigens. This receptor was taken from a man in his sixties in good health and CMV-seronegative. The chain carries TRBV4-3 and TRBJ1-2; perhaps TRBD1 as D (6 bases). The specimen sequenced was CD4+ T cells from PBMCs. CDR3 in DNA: TGCGCCAGCAGCCAAGATTCCGAGACAGGTTATGGCTACACCTTC. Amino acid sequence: CASSQDSETGYGYTF.